Below, one TCR beta chain is given with its context. Per the authors' pipeline: From reference gene primer amplification, estimates of nucleated cell counts were derived. This table comes from immunoSEQ multiplex PCR, and its TCRdb copy is limited to in-frame clones, with some not included. V and J calls and clone size are copied from that table; D and trimming were computed from the DNA. The data hold 20,000 to 30,000 clones, with roughly 94% observed a single time. This sample is drawn from a study of blood T cell repertoires in COVID-19. V lost 4 bases and J 8 bases, leaving 12 bases between the germline ends. This CDR3 spans 12 amino acids. Per germline, CDR1 SNHLY and CDR2 FYNNEI.

This clonotype originated in a man between 65 and 80 years old with active COVID-19. Material: peripheral blood. This rearrangement joins TRBV2 to TRBJ2-7; the D is unclear. The CDR3 loop reads CASSASKQKQYF. CDR3 coding DNA: TGTGCCAGCAGTGCCTCGAAACAGAAGCAGTACTTC.